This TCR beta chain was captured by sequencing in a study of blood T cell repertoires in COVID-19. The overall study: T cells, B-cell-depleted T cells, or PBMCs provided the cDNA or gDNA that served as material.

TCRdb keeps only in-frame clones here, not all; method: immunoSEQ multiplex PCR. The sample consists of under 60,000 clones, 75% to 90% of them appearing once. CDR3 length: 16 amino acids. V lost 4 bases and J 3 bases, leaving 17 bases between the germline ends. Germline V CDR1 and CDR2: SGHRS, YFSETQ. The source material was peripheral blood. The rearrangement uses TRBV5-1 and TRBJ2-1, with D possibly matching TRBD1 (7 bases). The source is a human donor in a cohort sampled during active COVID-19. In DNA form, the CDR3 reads TGCGCCAGCAGCGTTCGCGGGACAGTGGTCTACAATGAGCAGTTCTTC. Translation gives CASSVRGTVVYNEQFF.